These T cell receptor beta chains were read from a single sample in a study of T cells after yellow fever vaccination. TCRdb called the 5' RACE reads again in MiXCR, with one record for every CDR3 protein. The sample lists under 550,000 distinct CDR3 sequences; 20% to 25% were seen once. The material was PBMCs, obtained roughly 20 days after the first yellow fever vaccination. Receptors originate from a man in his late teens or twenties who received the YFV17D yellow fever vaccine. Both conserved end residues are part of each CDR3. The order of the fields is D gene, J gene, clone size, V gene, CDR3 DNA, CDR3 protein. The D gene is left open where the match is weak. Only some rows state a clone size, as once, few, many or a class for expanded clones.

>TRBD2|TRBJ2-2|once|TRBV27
TGTGCCAGCAGTTTAACCGGGGGGGCCTCGAACACCGGGGAGCTGTTTTTT
CASSLTGGASNTGELFF
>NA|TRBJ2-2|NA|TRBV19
TGTGCCAGTAGTTCCCTAGTTTCCGGGGAGCTGTTTTTT
CASSSLVSGELFF
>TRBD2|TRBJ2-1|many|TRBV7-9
TGTGCCAGCAGCTTATCGCTAGCGGGGTCCTACAATGAGCAGTTCTTC
CASSLSLAGSYNEQFF
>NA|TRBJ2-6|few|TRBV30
TGTGCCTGGAGCAGGTCTGGGGCCAACGTCCTGACTTTC
CAWSRSGANVLTF
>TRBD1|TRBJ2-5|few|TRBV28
TGTGCCAGCAGTTTAAGCAGCGAGACAGGGGGTCGGGAGACCCAGTACTTC
CASSLSSETGGRETQYF
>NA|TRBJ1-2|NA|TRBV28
TGTGCCAGCAGCTCCACGGGGACCAGCTATGGCTACACCTTC
CASSSTGTSYGYTF
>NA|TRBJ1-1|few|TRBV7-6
TGTGCCAGCAGCTTATGGGCAGGAGAGAACACTGAAGCTTTCTTT
CASSLWAGENTEAFF
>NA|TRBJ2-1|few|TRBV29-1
TGCAGCGTTGAGGTGGGGGCGAGCTCCTACAATGAGCAGTTCTTC
CSVEVGASSYNEQFF
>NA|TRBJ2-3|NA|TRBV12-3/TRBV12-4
TGTGCCAGCAGTTGGGCATCGCGGGGCACAGATACGCAGTATTTT
CASSWASRGTDTQYF
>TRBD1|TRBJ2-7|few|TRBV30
TGTGCCTGGAGGACAGGGGGCACCTACGAGCAGTACTTC
CAWRTGGTYEQYF
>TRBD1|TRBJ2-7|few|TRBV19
TGTGCCAGTAGTATTAACGTCCCCGGGACAGGGGTTGGAGGGACTTACGAGCAGTACTTC
CASSINVPGTGVGGTYEQYF
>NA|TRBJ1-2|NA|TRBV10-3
TGTGCCATCAGGCGGGATACTCTCTATGGCTACACCTTC
CAIRRDTLYGYTF
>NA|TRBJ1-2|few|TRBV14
TGTGCCAGCAGCCTGAATCTCGGGACACCTTATGGCTACACCTTC
CASSLNLGTPYGYTF
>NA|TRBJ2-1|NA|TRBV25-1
TGTGCCAGCAGTGAAATGGAGGTTTACAATGAGCAGTTCTTC
CASSEMEVYNEQFF
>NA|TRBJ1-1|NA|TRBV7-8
TGTGCCAGCAGCTTAGTCCTACAGGGGAACACTGAAGCTTTCTTT
CASSLVLQGNTEAFF
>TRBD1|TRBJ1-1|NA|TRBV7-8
TGTGCCAGCAGCTCGGACAGGAAGAACACTGAAGCTTTCTTT
CASSSDRKNTEAFF
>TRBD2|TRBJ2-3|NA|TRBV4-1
TGCGCCAGCACTTCAGCCGTGGCTAGCGGGGGGCGAACCCGCACAGATACGCAGTATTTT
CASTSAVASGGRTRTDTQYF
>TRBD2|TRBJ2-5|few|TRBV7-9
TGTGCCAGCAGACCTAGCGGGGGGTCGGAGACCCAGTACTTC
CASRPSGGSETQYF
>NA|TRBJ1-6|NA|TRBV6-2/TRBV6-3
TGTGCCAGCAGTCCGACAAGGAATGAATCACCCCTCCACTTT
CASSPTRNESPLHF
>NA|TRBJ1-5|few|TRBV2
TGTGCCAGCAGGGAGCGTCTGTTAAATGGGCCCCAGCATTTT
CASRERLLNGPQHF
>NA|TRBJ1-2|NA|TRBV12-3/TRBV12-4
TGTGCCAGCAGTTTGGCACAGTCCTATGGCTACACCTTC
CASSLAQSYGYTF
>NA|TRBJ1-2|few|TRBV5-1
TGCGCCAGCAGCTTCGTCTATGGATCCCGGGAAACCTTC
CASSFVYGSRETF
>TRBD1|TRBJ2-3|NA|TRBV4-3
TGCGCCAGCAGCCAACAACAGGGGGCTGCAGATACGCAGTATTTT
CASSQQQGAADTQYF
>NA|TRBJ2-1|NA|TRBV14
TGTGCCAGCAGCCAAACCCGCCGGGCCAGTATCAATGAGCAGTTCTTC
CASSQTRRASINEQFF
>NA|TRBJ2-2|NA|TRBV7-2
TGTGCCAGCAGCTTAGCCTCTGGTTGGGGGGGGCCGAGCGGGGAGCTGTTTTTT
CASSLASGWGGPSGELFF
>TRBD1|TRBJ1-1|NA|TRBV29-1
TGCAGCGTGGGACAGGGGCCTAGCATGAACACTGAAGCTTTCTTT
CSVGQGPSMNTEAFF
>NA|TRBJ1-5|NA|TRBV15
TGTGCCACCAGCAGAGATCGGTTCAGTCGGGCAGGTGCAAATCAGCCCCAGCATTTT
CATSRDRFSRAGANQPQHF
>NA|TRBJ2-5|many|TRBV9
TGTGCCAGCAGCGACAGCCGGGGTGAAGAGACCCAGTACTTC
CASSDSRGEETQYF
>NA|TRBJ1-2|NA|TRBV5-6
TGTGCCAGCAGCTTGGAGACCGCAGGGATCGGCTACACCTTC
CASSLETAGIGYTF
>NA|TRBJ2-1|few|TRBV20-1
TGCAGTGCCCCTACCGACGATGAGCAGTTCTTC
CSAPTDDEQFF